These 32 T cell receptor beta chains came from one sample sequenced in a study of early T cells in non-severe SARS-CoV-2 infection. TCRdb fed the 5' RACE reads into MiXCR, producing one record per CDR3 protein. Of tens of thousands of distinct CDR3 sequences in the sample, roughly 15% were seen once. The source material was whole blood. The receptors were sampled from an adult who was a healthcare worker with PCR-confirmed SARS-CoV-2 infection or an uninfected control (not recorded which).

The V call is TRBV13, the J call TRBJ1-2; D unclear. V shed 5 bases and J shed 4 bases, with 14 bases lying between them. This CDR3 region has 14 residues. Germline V CDR1 and CDR2: PRHDT, FYEKMQ (reference sequence). CDR3 in amino acids: CASSIVGGLYGYTF. DNA of the CDR3: TGTGCCAGCAGCATAGTGGGCGGTCTCTATGGCTACACCTTC.

The CDR3 protein is CASTIDGFSYEQYF. The CDR3 bases are TGTGCCAGCACCATTGACGGTTTCTCCTACGAGCAGTACTTC. V is TRBV12-3 or TRBV12-4 and J is TRBJ2-7; no clear D gene. The germline V and J ends were trimmed by 7 bases and 0 bases, with 13 bases remaining between them. The CDR3 contains 14 residues.

This clonotype showed up just a few times. The gene calls are TRBV4-2 and TRBJ1-3; D remains unclear. The CDR3 runs to 16 residues. V lost 0 bases and J 8 bases, leaving 17 bases between the germline ends. Germline values: CDR1 LGHNA, CDR2 YNFKEQ. The CDR3, as DNA: TGTGCCAGCAGCCAAGAGGCAGCCCCGCGAACGGACACCATATATTTT. Encoded protein: CASSQEAAPRTDTIYF.

This clonotype was seen at least ten times. The chain has TRBV29-1 and TRBJ2-7; 15 bases are shared with TRBD2. The J segment lost 6 bases and the V segment lost 2 bases, leaving 5 bases of the junction unmatched. Germline V CDR1 and CDR2: SQVTM, ANQGSEA. There are 15 residues in the CDR3. DNA of the CDR3: TGCAGCGTTGAAAGGGGACTAGCGGGAGGAGTCGAGCAGTACTTC. Translating it yields CSVERGLAGGVEQYF.

Only a few counts were recorded for this clonotype. The chain is built from TRBV7-2 and TRBJ1-1, with D perhaps TRBD1 (6 bases). Germline assignment: CDR1 SGHTA and CDR2 FQGNSA. This CDR3 comprises 15 residues. Trimming took off 1 base at V and 3 bases at J, with 12 bases between the two ends. The chain's CDR3 is CASSLGQGSDTEAFF. The CDR3 nucleotides read TGTGCCAGCAGCTTAGGGCAGGGGTCGGACACTGAAGCTTTCTTT.

This clonotype turned up a few times. At one end the junction does not follow the germline gene, possibly because of a read error. The rearrangement joins TRBV7-7 to TRBJ2-3, with D possibly matching TRBD2 (6 bases). There are 16 residues in the CDR3. In germline, CDR1 is SSHAT, CDR2 FNYEAQ (reference sequence). The chain's CDR3 is CASSPRVAGYPDTQYF. CDR3 DNA sequence: TGTGCTAGCAGCCCCCGAGTGGCGGGGTACCCAGATACGCAGTATTTT.

In this sample, this clonotype turned up a few times. The chain couples TRBV4-1 to TRBJ2-7, with 8 positions matching TRBD1. The CDR3 contains 15 residues. Germline V gene sequence: CDR1 MGHRA, CDR2 YSYEKL. With V trimmed by 2 bases and J by 6 bases, 9 bases remained unmatched. CDR3 amino acids: CASSQPGQVVAEQYF. CDR3 coding DNA: TGCGCCAGCAGCCAACCGGGACAGGTGGTGGCCGAGCAGTACTTC.

The chain links TRBV6-6 to TRBJ2-1; TRBD2 agrees at 8 bases. The CDR3 loop spans 14 amino acids. Germline assignment: CDR1 MNHNY and CDR2 SVGAGI (reference sequence). V gave up 6 bases and J gave up 5 bases; unmatched junction bases: 6. Here the CDR3 reads CASRITGGDNEQFF. CDR3 in DNA: TGTGCCAGCAGAATCACCGGGGGGGACAATGAGCAGTTCTTC.

The J gene is TRBJ2-7, the V gene TRBV20-1; 7 bases are shared with TRBD2. In germline, CDR1 is DFQATT, CDR2 SNEGSKA (reference sequence). V shed 5 bases and J 7 bases; nucleotides not matched to a gene: 8. The CDR3 runs 12 residues. Here the CDR3 DNA reads TGCAGTGCTCATGCGGGAGTATGGGAGCAGTACTTC. This codes for CSAHAGVWEQYF.

The gene calls are TRBV20-1 and TRBJ2-7; D remains unclear. Germline V gene lookup returns CDR1 DFQATT and CDR2 SNEGSKA (reference sequence). The V gene lost 0 bases and the J gene lost 4 bases, with 7 bases spanning the gap. The CDR3 length is 12 residues. This CDR3 reads CSARDKVYEQYF. The CDR3 nucleotides are TGCAGTGCTAGAGATAAAGTTTACGAGCAGTACTTC.

This clonotype was detected only a few times. This chain links TRBV5-4 with TRBJ2-3, with TRBD2 identical over 8 bases. J lost 2 bases, V lost 2 bases, and 4 bases had no gene match. The CDR3 runs 15 residues. The V gene's germline CDR1 is SGHNT and CDR2 YYREEE (reference sequence). CDR3 nucleotides: TGTGCCAGCAGCTTCCAGCGGGGGACCACAGATACGCAGTATTTT. Protein sequence: CASSFQRGTTDTQYF.

This clonotype was counted between two and nine times. V and J are TRBV9 and TRBJ2-7; 7 nucleotides match TRBD2. The CDR3 covers 13 residues. The germline V gene encodes CDR1 SGDLS and CDR2 YYNGEE. J gave up 7 bases and V 5 bases, and 9 bases lay outside the gene matches. Written as DNA, the CDR3 is TGTGCCAGCAGGGGGGAGGGCCAAGGGGAGCAGTACTTC. This gives the protein CASRGEGQGEQYF.

This chain connects TRBV11-1 to TRBJ2-7; 9 bases agree with TRBD2. Germline V gene data show CDR1 as SGHAT and CDR2 as FQDESV (reference sequence). The CDR3 extends over 14 amino acids. V shed 2 bases, J shed 7 bases, and the junction held 6 bases outside the gene matches. As DNA, the CDR3 is TGTGCCAGCAGCTTAAGGCTAGCGGGGAGAGAGCAGTACTTC. Translation: CASSLRLAGREQYF.

The chain combines TRBV29-1 with TRBJ1-1; D is unclear. With 3 bases removed from V and 7 bases from J, the gap between germline ends came to 6 bases. Per germline, CDR1 SQVTM and CDR2 ANQGSEA. The CDR3 runs 10 residues. The DNA of the CDR3 is TGCAGCGTTGAGGAGTATGAAGCTTTCTTT. Its protein is CSVEEYEAFF.

This clonotype was observed a handful of times. The chain uses TRBV7-9 and TRBJ2-7, with no clear D. V lost 8 bases and J lost 6, with 17 bases in between. Germline V CDR1 and CDR2: SEHNR, FQNEAQ (reference sequence). CDR3 length: 13 amino acids. This chain's CDR3 is CASDPELGPEQYF. The CDR3 nucleotides are TGTGCCAGCGACCCCGAACTGGGCCCCGAGCAGTACTTC.

This chain links TRBV10-1 with TRBJ2-2; 8 bases match TRBD2. Germline values: CDR1 WNHNN, CDR2 SYGVQD (reference sequence). The CDR3 sequence is 15 residues long. V lost 4 bases and J lost 0; bases outside the gene matches: 1. The CDR3 sequence: CASSAAGANTGELFF. CDR3 bases: TGCGCCAGCAGTGCAGCGGGGGCGAACACCGGGGAGCTGTTTTTT.

This clonotype was counted between two and nine times. This chain joins TRBV7-2 and TRBJ2-4; 9 positions match TRBD1. V lost 6 bases and J lost 6; bases outside the gene matches: 9. The germline gives CDR1 SGHTA, CDR2 FQGNSA. The CDR3 is made up of 15 amino acids. The CDR3 loop is CASSRDRAVGNIQYF. The CDR3 DNA is TGTGCCAGCAGTCGGGACAGGGCAGTTGGAAACATTCAGTACTTC.

Many counts were recorded for this clonotype. This chain joins TRBV28 and TRBJ1-6; no clear D gene. V was trimmed by 3 bases and J by 13 bases, leaving 25 bases between them. Looked up from germline, CDR1 is MDHEN and CDR2 is SYDVKM. The CDR3 contains 17 residues. This CDR3 is CASSFPAFGRPLGPLHF. The DNA of the CDR3 is TGTGCCAGCAGTTTTCCCGCCTTCGGCAGGCCCTTGGGGCCCCTCCACTTT.

This clonotype was seen a few times. This chain links TRBV28 with TRBJ1-2; 8 bases map to TRBD1. Germline V CDR1 and CDR2: MDHEN, SYDVKM. With V trimmed by 2 bases and J by 0 bases, 2 bases remained unmatched. CDR3 length: 15 amino acids. In DNA, the CDR3 is TGTGCCAGCAGTTTAAACAGGGGGGCTAACTATGGCTACACCTTC. Amino acids: CASSLNRGANYGYTF.

This clonotype has a handful of counts. The rearrangement uses TRBV18 and TRBJ2-1; no firm D call. Germline CDR1 is KGHSH and CDR2 is LQKENI. The CDR3 contains 16 residues. V lost 4 bases, J lost 0 bases, and 13 bases lay in between. The CDR3 DNA reads TGTGCCAGCTCACTCGGACGGTCGAGCTCCTACAATGAGCAGTTCTTC. Translation: CASSLGRSSSYNEQFF. Drawing the rest from reference TRBV18 and TRBJ2-1, the complete variable domain is NAGVMQNPRHLVRRRGQEARLRCSPMKGHSHVYWYRQLPEEGLKFMVYLQKENIIDESGMPKERFSAEFPKEGPSILRIQQVVRGDSAAYFCASSLGRSSSYNEQFFGPGTRLTVL.

This clonotype has a handful of counts. V is TRBV20-1 and J is TRBJ1-2; D unclear. Germline CDR1 is DFQATT and CDR2 is SNEGSKA (reference sequence). Trimming removed 6 bases at V and 4 bases at J, with 21 bases between. The CDR3 is made up of 15 amino acids. The CDR3: CSAEEEAQVGYGYTF. The CDR3 coding sequence is TGCAGTGCCGAAGAGGAAGCCCAAGTGGGCTATGGCTACACCTTC.

This clonotype turned up a few times. The CDR3 here is CASGEAAEAFF. The CDR3 region has the DNA TGTGCCTCCGGAGAGGCGGCTGAAGCTTTCTTT. This chain connects TRBV19 to TRBJ1-1; no reliable D call. The CDR3 contains 11 residues. With 11 bases removed from V and 6 bases from J, the gap between germline ends came to 13 bases. Germline CDR1 is LNHDA and CDR2 is SQIVND (reference sequence). Using reference TRBV19 and TRBJ1-1 for the parts outside the CDR3, the full variable domain is DGGITQSPKYLFRKEGQNVTLSCEQNLNHDAMYWYRQDPGQGLRLIYYSQIVNDFQKGDIAEGYSVSREKKESFPLTVTSAQKNPTAFYLCASGEAAEAFFGQGTRLTVV.

This clonotype was counted only a few times. CDR3 in DNA: TGCGCCAGCAGCTTGGCAGCAGGGGTGAACGAGCAGTACTTC. It translates to CASSLAAGVNEQYF. The chain uses TRBV5-1 and TRBJ2-7; a possible D gene is TRBD1 (6 bases). The length of the CDR3 is 14 residues. The germline V gene encodes CDR1 SGHRS and CDR2 YFSETQ. Trimming took off 0 bases at V and 5 bases at J, with 12 bases between the two ends.

This clonotype was recorded many times. The chain uses TRBV4-2 and TRBJ2-3; possible D gene TRBD1, 5 bases. CDR1 is LGHNA and CDR2 is YNFKEQ in the germline V gene. Trimming took off 3 bases at V and 5 bases at J, with 12 bases between the two ends. The CDR3 length is 14 residues. CDR3 in amino acids: CASSQQGSRDTQYF. The CDR3 DNA follows: TGTGCCAGCAGCCAGCAGGGTAGCCGAGATACGCAGTATTTT.

This chain joins TRBV10-3 and TRBJ2-2, with D tentatively TRBD2 (6 bases). Between the trimmed V and J ends, which lost 4 bases and 5 bases, there was a span of 11 bases. The CDR3 covers 14 residues. CDR1 ENHRY and CDR2 SYGVKD come from the germline V gene. The CDR3 DNA reads TGTGCCATCAGTGGGACCGGAGGGACCGGGGAGCTGTTTTTT. Translated: CAISGTGGTGELFF.

The chain links TRBV4-1 to TRBJ1-2, with unresolved D. This CDR3 contains 14 residues. Trimming cost V 0 bases and J 2 bases, with 7 bases left between them. Germline CDR1 is MGHRA and CDR2 is YSYEKL. The CDR3, as DNA: TGCGCCAGCAGCCAAGATCTACAGAACTATGGCTACACCTTC. Translated: CASSQDLQNYGYTF.

The chain employs TRBV6-6 and TRBJ2-5; TRBD1 is a possible D gene (6 bases). The germline V gene has CDR1 MNHNY and CDR2 SVGAGI (reference sequence). The CDR3 is 16 amino acids. Trimming shortened V by 6 bases and J by 6 bases, and 23 bases separated the two germline ends. DNA for the CDR3: TGTGCCAGCAGACTACACGACAGGCTCCAGGAGCAGACCCAGTACTTC. Amino acid sequence: CASRLHDRLQEQTQYF.

The rearrangement uses TRBV24-1 and TRBJ2-3; D not resolved. Deletions cut 9 bases from V and 2 bases from J, with 20 bases between. This CDR3 comprises 16 residues. Germline V CDR1 and CDR2: KGHDR, SFDVKD. CDR3 in DNA: TGTGCCACCCGCATGTTTTGGCCAAACCCCACAGATACGCAGTATTTT. Amino acids: CATRMFWPNPTDTQYF.

This clonotype was counted between two and nine times. This rearrangement joins TRBV9 to TRBJ2-6; either TRBD1 or TRBD2 may fit D (5 bases each). Trimming removed 5 bases at V and 4 bases at J, with 16 bases between. The germline gives CDR1 SGDLS, CDR2 YYNGEE. CDR3 length equals 16 residues. The CDR3 region is CASSPTGRGGANVLTF. Here the CDR3 DNA reads TGTGCCAGCAGTCCCACAGGCCGAGGGGGGGCCAACGTCCTGACTTTC.

This clonotype was recorded once. The chain carries TRBV9 and TRBJ2-3; D not resolved. V was clipped by 3 bases and J by 12 bases, with 17 bases between them. CDR3 length: 13 amino acids. Germline V lookup: CDR1 SGDLS, CDR2 YYNGEE. The CDR3 spells CASSAGPLPPQYF. The DNA of the CDR3 is TGTGCCAGCAGCGCGGGCCCCCTTCCTCCTCAGTATTTT.

This clonotype was observed at least ten times. This chain joins TRBV4-1 and TRBJ1-1, with D unresolved. This CDR3 region has 14 residues. With 4 bases removed from V and 4 bases from J, the gap between germline ends came to 13 bases. CDR1 MGHRA and CDR2 YSYEKL come from the germline V gene. Here the CDR3 reads CASSLMNSGTEAFF. The CDR3 region has the DNA TGCGCCAGCAGCCTAATGAATTCGGGCACTGAAGCTTTCTTT.

This clonotype was counted between two and nine times. The CDR3 DNA reads as TGTGCCAGCAGCTTTTCAAACGCAGGGACCCTTCTGGGCACTGAAGCTTTCTTT. It yields the protein CASSFSNAGTLLGTEAFF. The rearrangement joins TRBV7-9 to TRBJ1-1, with D possibly matching TRBD1 (5 bases). Per the germline V gene, CDR1 is SEHNR and CDR2 is FQNEAQ (reference sequence). Trimming shortened V by 3 bases and J by 4 bases, and 24 bases separated the two germline ends. The CDR3 totals 18 residues.